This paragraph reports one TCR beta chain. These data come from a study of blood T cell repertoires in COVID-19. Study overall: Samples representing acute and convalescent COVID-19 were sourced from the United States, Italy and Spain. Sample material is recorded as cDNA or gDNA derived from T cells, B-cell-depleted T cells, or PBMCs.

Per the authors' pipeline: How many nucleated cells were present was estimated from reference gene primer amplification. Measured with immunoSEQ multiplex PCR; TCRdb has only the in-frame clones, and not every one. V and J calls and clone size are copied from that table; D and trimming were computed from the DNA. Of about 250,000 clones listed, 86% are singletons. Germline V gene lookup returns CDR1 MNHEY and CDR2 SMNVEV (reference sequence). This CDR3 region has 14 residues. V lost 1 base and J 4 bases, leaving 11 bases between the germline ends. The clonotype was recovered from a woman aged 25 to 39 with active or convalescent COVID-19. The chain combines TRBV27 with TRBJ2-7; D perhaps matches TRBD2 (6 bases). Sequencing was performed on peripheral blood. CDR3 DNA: TGTGCCAGCAGTTTATACGCGGGGTCATACGAGCAGTACTTC. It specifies CASSLYAGSYEQYF.